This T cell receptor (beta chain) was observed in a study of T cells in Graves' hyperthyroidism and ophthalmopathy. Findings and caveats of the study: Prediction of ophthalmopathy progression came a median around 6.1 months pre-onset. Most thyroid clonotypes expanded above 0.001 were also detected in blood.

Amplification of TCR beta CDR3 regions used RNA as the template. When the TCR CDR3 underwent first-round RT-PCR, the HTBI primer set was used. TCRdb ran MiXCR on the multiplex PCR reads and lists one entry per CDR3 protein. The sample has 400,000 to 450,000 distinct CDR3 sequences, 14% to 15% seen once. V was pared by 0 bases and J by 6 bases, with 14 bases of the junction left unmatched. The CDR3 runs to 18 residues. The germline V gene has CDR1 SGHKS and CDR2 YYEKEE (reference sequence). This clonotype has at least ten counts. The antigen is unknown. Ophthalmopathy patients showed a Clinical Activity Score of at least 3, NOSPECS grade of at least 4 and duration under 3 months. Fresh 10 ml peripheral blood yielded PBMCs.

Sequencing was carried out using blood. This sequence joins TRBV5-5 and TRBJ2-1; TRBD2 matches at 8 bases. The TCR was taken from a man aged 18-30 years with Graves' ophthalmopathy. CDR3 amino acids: CASSLVQRLGLGSNEQFF. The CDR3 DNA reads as TGTGCCAGCAGCTTGGTCCAAAGACTGGGACTAGGCTCCAATGAGCAGTTCTTC.